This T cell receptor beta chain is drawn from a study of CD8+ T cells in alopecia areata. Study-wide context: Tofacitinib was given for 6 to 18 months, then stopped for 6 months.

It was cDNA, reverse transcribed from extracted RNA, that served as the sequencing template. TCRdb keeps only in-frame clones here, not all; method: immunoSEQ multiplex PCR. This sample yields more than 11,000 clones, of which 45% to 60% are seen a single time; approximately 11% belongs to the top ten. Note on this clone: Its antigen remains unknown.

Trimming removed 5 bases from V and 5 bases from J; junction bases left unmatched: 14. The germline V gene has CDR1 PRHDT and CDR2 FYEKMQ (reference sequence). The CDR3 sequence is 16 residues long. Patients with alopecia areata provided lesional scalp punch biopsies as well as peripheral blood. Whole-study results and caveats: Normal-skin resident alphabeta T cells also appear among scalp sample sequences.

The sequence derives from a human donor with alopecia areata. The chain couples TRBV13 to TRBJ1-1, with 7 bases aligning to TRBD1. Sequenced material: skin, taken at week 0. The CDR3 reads CASSRRRRQGWTEAFF. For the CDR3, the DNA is TGTGCCAGCAGCAGAAGACGTAGACAGGGATGGACTGAAGCTTTCTTT.